These 8 T cell receptor beta chains came from one sample sequenced in a study of blood T cell repertoires in COVID-19. Libraries were prepared by immunoSEQ multiplex PCR; TCRdb keeps only in-frame clonotypes and omits some of them. Of under 95,000 clones detected, around 82% appear once; the ten largest clones hold roughly 3%. Sequencing was done on a sample of peripheral blood. The source of these receptors is a woman of 80 years or more with COVID-19, enrolled during active disease.

In its sample, this clone was seen a few times. This chain uses TRBV30 with TRBJ1-4; tentatively, D is TRBD1 (6 bases). The CDR3 is 15 residues long. Trimming took off 0 bases at V and 7 bases at J, with 15 bases between the two ends. Germline values: CDR1 GTSNPN, CDR2 SVGIG (reference sequence). The CDR3 DNA sequence: TGTGCCTGGAGTGTATACGGGGGGCTCGGTGAAAAACTGTTTTTT. It specifies CAWSVYGGLGEKLFF.

This chain connects TRBV5-1 to TRBJ1-4, with TRBD1 matching over 7 bases. Germline V CDR1 and CDR2: SGHRS, YFSETQ. The CDR3 length is 15 residues. Germline trimming cut 4 bases from V and 7 bases from J; bases unmatched to any gene: 10. CDR3 in DNA: TGCGCCAGCAGCCCTGGACAGGCTGAGTCTGAAAAACTGTTTTTT. It translates to CASSPGQAESEKLFF.

Worth noting for this clone: The same CDR3 is also encoded by other DNA sequences in this sample. The CDR3 DNA sequence: TGTGCCAGTAGTATGGCCCGGCCTTGGCGGGCAGACGAGCAGTACTTC. This codes for CASSMARPWRADEQYF. The J gene is TRBJ2-7, the V gene TRBV19; maybe TRBD2 (5 bases). The V gene's germline CDR1 is LNHDA and CDR2 SQIVND (reference sequence). CDR3 length equals 16 residues. Trimming took off 3 bases at V and 5 bases at J, with 20 bases between the two ends.

The V gene is TRBV2, the J gene TRBJ1-2; 8 bases agree with TRBD1. Germline V gene data show CDR1 as SNHLY and CDR2 as FYNNEI. The length of the CDR3 is 15 residues. V dropped 5 bases and J dropped 8; count of bases not matched to a gene: 13. For the CDR3, the DNA is TGTGCCAGCAGTTCCTCGACAGGGGCGTGGCGAGGCTACACCTTC. Translation gives CASSSSTGAWRGYTF.

In its sample, this clone was seen a few times. Other nucleotide sequences in the sample specify the same CDR3. The V gene is TRBV20-1, the J gene TRBJ1-5, with TRBD1 as a possible D gene (6 bases). Trimming cost V 6 bases and J 4 bases, with 7 bases left between them. The CDR3 runs 11 residues. Germline assignment: CDR1 DFQATT and CDR2 SNEGSKA (reference sequence). CDR3 coding DNA: TGCAGTGCCCAGGGGAATCAGCCCCAGCATTTT. Translating it yields CSAQGNQPQHF.

This chain joins TRBV6-2 or TRBV6-3 and TRBJ2-1; TRBD1 matches at 8 bases. Germline V gives CDR1 MNHEY, CDR2 SVGEGT. After removal of 2 bases from V and 5 bases from J, the junction contained 8 bases not matched to a gene. This CDR3 has 16 amino acids. CDR3 nucleotides: TGTGCCAGCAGTTACGCGCCAGGGGGCCTTCACAATGAGCAGTTCTTC. Translation gives CASSYAPGGLHNEQFF.

The chain links TRBV5-1 to TRBJ2-7; possibly TRBD2 for D (5 bases). V was trimmed by 4 bases and J by 1 base, leaving 12 bases between them. Germline assignment: CDR1 SGHRS and CDR2 YFSETQ. The CDR3 loop spans 14 amino acids. The CDR3 reads CASSNPAGSYEQYF. As DNA, the CDR3 is TGCGCCAGCAGCAATCCGGCGGGTTCCTACGAGCAGTACTTC.

The genes are TRBV5-1 and TRBJ2-2, with TRBD2 identical over 9 bases. The CDR3 contains 17 residues. The germline V gene has CDR1 SGHRS and CDR2 YFSETQ. The ends lost 0 bases at V and 1 base at J; junction bases unmatched: 4. CDR3 sequence (DNA): TGCGCCAGCAGCTTGGTTAGCGGGAGCCTGAACACCGGGGAGCTGTTTTTT. This codes for CASSLVSGSLNTGELFF.